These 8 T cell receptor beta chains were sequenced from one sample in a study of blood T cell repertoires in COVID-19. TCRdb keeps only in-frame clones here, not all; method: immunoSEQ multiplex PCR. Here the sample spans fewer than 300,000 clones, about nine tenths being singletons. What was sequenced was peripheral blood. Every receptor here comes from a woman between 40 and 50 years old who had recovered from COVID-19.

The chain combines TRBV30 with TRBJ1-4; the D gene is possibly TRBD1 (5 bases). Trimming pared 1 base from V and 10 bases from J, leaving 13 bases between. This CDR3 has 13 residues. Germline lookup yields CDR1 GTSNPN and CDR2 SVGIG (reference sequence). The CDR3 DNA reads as TGTGCCTGGAGTGGGGGCCTTGTCGGAAAACTGTTTTTT. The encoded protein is CAWSGGLVGKLFF.

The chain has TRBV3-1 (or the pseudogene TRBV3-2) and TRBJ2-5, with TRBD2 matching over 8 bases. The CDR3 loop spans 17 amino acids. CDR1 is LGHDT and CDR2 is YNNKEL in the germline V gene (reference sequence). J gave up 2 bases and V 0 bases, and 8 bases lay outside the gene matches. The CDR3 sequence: CASSQDLSGGWQETQYF. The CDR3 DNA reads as TGTGCCAGCAGCCAAGATCTGAGCGGGGGATGGCAAGAGACCCAGTACTTC.

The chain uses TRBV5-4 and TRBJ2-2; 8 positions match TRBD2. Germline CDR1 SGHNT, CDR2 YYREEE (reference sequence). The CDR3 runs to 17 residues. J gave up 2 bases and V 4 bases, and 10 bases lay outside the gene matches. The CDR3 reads CASSPSPAGANTGELFF. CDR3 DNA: TGTGCCAGCAGCCCGAGCCCAGCGGGGGCCAACACCGGGGAGCTGTTTTTT. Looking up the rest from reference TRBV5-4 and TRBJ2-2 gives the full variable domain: ETGVTQSPTHLIKTRGQQVTLRCSSQSGHNTVSWYQQALGQGPQFIFQYYREEENGRGNFPPRFSGLQFPNYSSELNVNALELDDSALYLCASSPSPAGANTGELFFGEGSRLTVL.

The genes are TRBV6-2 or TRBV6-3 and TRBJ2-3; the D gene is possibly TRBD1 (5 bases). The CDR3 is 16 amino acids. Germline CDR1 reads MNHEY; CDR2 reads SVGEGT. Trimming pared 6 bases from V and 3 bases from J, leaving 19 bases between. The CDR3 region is CASSALGEGLTDTQYF. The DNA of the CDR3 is TGTGCCAGCAGCGCCCTAGGGGAAGGCCTAACAGATACGCAGTATTTT.

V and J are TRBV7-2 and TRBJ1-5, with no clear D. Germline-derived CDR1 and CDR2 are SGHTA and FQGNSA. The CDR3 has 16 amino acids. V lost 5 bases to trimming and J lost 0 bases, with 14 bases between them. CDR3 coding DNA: TGTGCCAGCAGCCCTACTCAGGTACTTAGCAATCAGCCCCAGCATTTT. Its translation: CASSPTQVLSNQPQHF.

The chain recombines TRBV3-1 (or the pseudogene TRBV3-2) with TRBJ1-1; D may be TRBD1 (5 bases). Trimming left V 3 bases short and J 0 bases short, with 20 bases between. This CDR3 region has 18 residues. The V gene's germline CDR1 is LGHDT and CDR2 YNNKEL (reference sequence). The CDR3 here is CASSQVGWGRALNTEAFF. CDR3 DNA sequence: TGTGCCAGCAGCCAGGTGGGATGGGGCAGAGCCTTGAACACTGAAGCTTTCTTT.

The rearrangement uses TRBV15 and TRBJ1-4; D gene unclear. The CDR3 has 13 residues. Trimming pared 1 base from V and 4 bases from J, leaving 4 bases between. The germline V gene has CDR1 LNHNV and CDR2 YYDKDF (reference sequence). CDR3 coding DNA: TGTGCCACCAGCAGAGGGCTTAATGAAAAACTGTTTTTT. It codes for CATSRGLNEKLFF.

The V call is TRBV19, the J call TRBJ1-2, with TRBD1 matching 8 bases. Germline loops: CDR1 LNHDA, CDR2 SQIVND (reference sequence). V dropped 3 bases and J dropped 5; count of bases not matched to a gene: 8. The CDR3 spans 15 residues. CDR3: CASSIRQGAWYGYTF. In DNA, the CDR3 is TGTGCCAGTAGTATCCGGCAGGGGGCCTGGTATGGCTACACCTTC.